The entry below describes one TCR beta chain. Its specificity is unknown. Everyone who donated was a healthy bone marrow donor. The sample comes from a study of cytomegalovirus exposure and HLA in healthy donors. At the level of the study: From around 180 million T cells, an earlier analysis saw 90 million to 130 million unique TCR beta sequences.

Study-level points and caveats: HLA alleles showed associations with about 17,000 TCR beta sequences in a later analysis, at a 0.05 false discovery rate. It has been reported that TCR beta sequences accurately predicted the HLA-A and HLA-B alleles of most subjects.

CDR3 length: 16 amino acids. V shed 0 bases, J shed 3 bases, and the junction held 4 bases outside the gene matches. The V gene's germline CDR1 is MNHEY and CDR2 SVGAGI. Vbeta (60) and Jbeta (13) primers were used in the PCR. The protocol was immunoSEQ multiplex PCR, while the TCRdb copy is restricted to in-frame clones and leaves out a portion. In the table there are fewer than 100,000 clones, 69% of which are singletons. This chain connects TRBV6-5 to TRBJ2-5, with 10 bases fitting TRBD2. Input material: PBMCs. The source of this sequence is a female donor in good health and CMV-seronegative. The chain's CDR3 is CASSYSFSGGEETQYF. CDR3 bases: TGTGCCAGCAGTTACTCATTCAGCGGGGGGGAAGAGACCCAGTACTTC.